These T cell receptor beta chains were read from a single sample in a study of CD8 T cells in Susac syndrome. Via MiXCR, TCRdb re-called the immunoSEQ multiplex PCR reads, giving one row per CDR3 protein. The sample shows about 120,000 distinct CDR3 sequences, 93% of them seen only once. What was sequenced was CD4+ T cells from PBMCs. These receptors were collected from a human donor with multiple sclerosis. Each CDR3 is given without its conserved first and last residue. The D gene is left open where the match is weak.

CDR3	V	J	D
ATSRDPGTGKYEQY	TRBV15	TRBJ2-7	TRBD1
ASSPGGRDEKLF	TRBV28	TRBJ1-4	.
ASRPDRARTGELF	TRBV6-2/TRBV6-3	TRBJ2-2	TRBD1
ASSHGGSGNTIY	TRBV3-1	TRBJ1-3	.
ASSLVAGPTDTQY	TRBV11-2	TRBJ2-3	.
SARVRGPQQPQH	TRBV20-1	TRBJ1-5	TRBD1
SAFHPMGGGEQY	TRBV20-1	TRBJ2-7	.
ASSETTDTQY	TRBV7-9	TRBJ2-3	.
ASRTGLRDQPQH	TRBV28	TRBJ1-5	TRBD1
ASSQDLTGYQPQH	TRBV4-3	TRBJ1-5	TRBD1
ASSSPEGGVIAQNEQF	TRBV7-8	TRBJ2-1	.
ASSSGSTDTQY	TRBV13	TRBJ2-3	.
ASRSDRSYNEQF	TRBV7-2	TRBJ2-1	.
ASSLVGRTEAF	TRBV5-6	TRBJ1-1	.
ASSLRRGNEQF	TRBV5-6	TRBJ2-1	.
ASSGKYSGANVLT	TRBV3-1	TRBJ2-6	.
STIAEGTEAF	TRBV20-1	TRBJ1-1	.
ASSTLSGNYEQY	TRBV5-1	TRBJ2-7	.
ASIGTSDRTDTQY	TRBV2	TRBJ2-3	TRBD2
ASRPGFTGELF	TRBV9	TRBJ2-2	.
SVVGQIEAF	TRBV29-1	TRBJ1-1	.
ASSQEDGDYGYT	TRBV3-1	TRBJ1-2	.
ASSFPGANGYT	TRBV27	TRBJ1-2	.
ASSQGLAGVQETQY	TRBV11-2	TRBJ2-5	TRBD2
AWNPTTSGLNSPLH	TRBV30	TRBJ1-6	.
ASRETGGYNEQF	TRBV25-1	TRBJ2-1	TRBD1
ASSSQGAVSGELF	TRBV7-9	TRBJ2-2	TRBD1
AISDREWTGELF	TRBV10-3	TRBJ2-2	TRBD1
SVDEYQETQY	TRBV29-1	TRBJ2-5	.